The 26 T cell receptor beta chains listed next were all sequenced from one sample in a study of blood T cell repertoires in COVID-19. The assay was immunoSEQ multiplex PCR, and TCRdb's table has in-frame clones only and misses some. This sample has over 350,000 clones, with about nine tenths found just once. Sample: PBMCs or T cells enriched from blood (not recorded which). The receptors originated from a woman between 35 and 50 years old who had been exposed to COVID-19.

The rearrangement links TRBV14 to TRBJ1-5; 9 bases match TRBD1. V lost 1 base and J lost 4; bases outside the gene matches: 2. Germline-derived CDR1 and CDR2 are SGHDN and FVKESK. This CDR3 is 15 amino acids long. The CDR3: CASSQGDRENQPQHF. The CDR3 coding sequence is TGTGCCAGCAGCCAAGGGGACAGGGAAAATCAGCCCCAGCATTTT.

The V gene is TRBV5-1, the J gene TRBJ2-1; TRBD2 matches 8 bases. Germline CDR1 reads SGHRS; CDR2 reads YFSETQ. The trim removed 3 bases at V and 6 bases at J, leaving 5 bases unmatched. The CDR3 has 14 residues. As DNA, the CDR3 is TGCGCCAGCAGCTCGTCGCGGGGGGTCAATGAGCAGTTCTTC. This codes for CASSSSRGVNEQFF.

This chain links TRBV4-3 with TRBJ1-3; tentative D call: TRBD1 (6 bases). V dropped 4 bases and J dropped 0 bases, with 13 bases sitting between them. Germline-derived CDR1 and CDR2 are LGHNA and YSLEER. CDR3 length: 16 amino acids. Here the CDR3 DNA reads TGCGCCAGCAGCCGGAGCCGGACAGTCTCTGGAAACACCATATATTTT. Translated, it gives CASSRSRTVSGNTIYF.

This clone was seen a single time. The gene calls are TRBV5-3 and TRBJ1-1, with a possible D match to TRBD1 (6 bases). Being an ORF, TRBV5-3 has a function that is uncertain. The length of the CDR3 is 13 residues. Trimming cost V 5 bases and J 8 bases, with 16 bases left between them. The CDR3 sequence is CARRLKITGEAFF. For the CDR3, the DNA is TGTGCCAGAAGGCTTAAAATCACAGGGGAAGCTTTCTTT.

CDR3 amino acids: CASSQRELLTQYF. CDR3 coding DNA: TGTGCCAGCAGCCAAAGGGAGCTGCTGACCCAGTACTTC. The chain joins TRBV7-2 to TRBJ2-5; TRBD2 might be the D (5 bases). The CDR3 is 13 amino acids. The V end lost 5 bases, the J end lost 7 bases, and 14 bases lay between the germline ends. The V gene's germline CDR1 is SGHTA and CDR2 FQGNSA. Based on the CDR3 plus reference TRBV7-2 and TRBJ2-5, the full variable domain is GAGVSQSPSNKVTEKGKDVELRCDPISGHTALYWYRQSLGQGLEFLIYFQGNSAPDKSGLPSDRFSAERTGGSVSTLTIQRTQQEDSAVYLCASSQRELLTQYFGPGTRLLVL.

The V gene is TRBV7-8, the J gene TRBJ1-5; D possibly corresponds to TRBD1 (5 bases). The germline V and J ends were trimmed by 0 bases and 5 bases, with 14 bases remaining between them. The CDR3 is 16 residues long. Germline V gene sequence: CDR1 SGHVS, CDR2 FQNEAQ. The CDR3 DNA is TGTGCCAGCAGCTTAGCCCGTCCTCGGGGGGATCAGCCCCAGCATTTT. Translation gives CASSLARPRGDQPQHF.

The genes are TRBV5-5 and TRBJ1-4; 9 nucleotides match TRBD1. V shed 0 bases and J 8 bases; nucleotides not matched to a gene: 5. The CDR3 sequence is 15 residues long. Germline V gene sequence: CDR1 SGHKS, CDR2 YYEKEE (reference sequence). The CDR3 here is CASSLVPDRGEKLFF. The CDR3 nucleotides are TGTGCCAGCAGCTTGGTACCGGACAGGGGAGAAAAACTGTTTTTT.

This clone came up once. The V gene is TRBV6-6, the J gene TRBJ2-2, with 11 bases matching TRBD2. CDR1 MNHNY and CDR2 SVGAGI come from the germline V gene (reference sequence). CDR3 size: 18 residues. V was pared by 5 bases and J by 0 bases, with 8 bases of the junction left unmatched. The CDR3 DNA reads TGTGCCAGCAGTCGGACCGGGACTAGCGGAGCGAACACCGGGGAGCTGTTTTTT. This translates into CASSRTGTSGANTGELFF.

This chain uses TRBV18 with TRBJ1-5; the D gene is possibly TRBD1 (6 bases). Trimming stripped 2 bases from V and 8 bases from J, with 19 bases between. The CDR3 runs to 16 residues. Per the germline V gene, CDR1 is KGHSH and CDR2 is LQKENI. Here the CDR3 DNA reads TGTGCCAGCTCACCAATGTCCGGGGGGCGGACGGAGCCCCAGCATTTT. Amino acids: CASSPMSGGRTEPQHF.

J is TRBJ1-4 and V is TRBV7-3; maybe TRBD1 (5 bases). The V gene lost 7 bases and the J gene lost 6 bases, with 24 bases spanning the gap. In germline, CDR1 is SGHTA, CDR2 FQGTGA. This CDR3 has 17 amino acids. Here the CDR3 DNA reads TGTGCCAGCAACCCCCCAGGGCGGGAAGGGCCAGATGAAAAACTGTTTTTT. As protein: CASNPPGREGPDEKLFF.

The genes are TRBV7-8 and TRBJ2-1; 8 nucleotides line up with TRBD1. The CDR3 is made up of 16 amino acids. CDR1 is SGHVS, CDR2 FQNEAQ, per germline. The junction had 14 bases not matched to a gene; V was cut back by 5 bases and J by 8 bases. The CDR3 protein is CASSLRDRSSLDEQFF. The CDR3 DNA sequence: TGTGCCAGCAGCCTTAGGGACAGGTCGTCCCTTGATGAGCAGTTCTTC.

This clone appeared once. The chain couples TRBV7-6 to TRBJ2-7; a weak D match, TRBD2 (6 bases). The germline CDR1 and CDR2 sequences are SGHVS and FNYEAQ. Trimming took 2 bases from V and 0 from J, leaving 11 bases between them. The length of the CDR3 is 15 residues. The CDR3 DNA sequence: TGTGCCAGCAGCTTAACCGGGGGACTCTCCTACGAGCAGTACTTC. Encoded protein: CASSLTGGLSYEQYF. Looking up the rest from reference TRBV7-6 and TRBJ2-7 gives the full variable domain: GAGVSQSPRYKVTKRGQDVALRCDPISGHVSLYWYRQALGQGPEFLTYFNYEAQQDKSGLPNDRFSAERPEGSISTLTIQRTEQRDSAMYRCASSLTGGLSYEQYFGPGTRLTVT.

The rearrangement uses TRBV6-5 and TRBJ1-5; perhaps TRBD1 as D (5 bases). Trimming stripped 6 bases from V and 6 bases from J, with 15 bases between. There are 14 residues in the CDR3. Germline CDR1 and CDR2: MNHEY and SVGAGI. CDR3 nucleotides: TGTGCCAGCAGGGAGTGGTTGGGGCGTCAGCCCCAGCATTTT. It codes for CASREWLGRQPQHF.

This clone came up once. V is TRBV13 and J is TRBJ1-2; D perhaps matches TRBD1 (6 bases). The ends were cut back, 5 bases at V and 7 bases at J, with 20 bases in the middle. CDR1 and CDR2 from the germline V gene are PRHDT and FYEKMQ (reference sequence). CDR3 length: 15 residues. The CDR3 DNA follows: TGTGCCAGCAGCCTGACCCTCACAGGGTTCTCTGGCTACACCTTC. Protein product: CASSLTLTGFSGYTF. The entire variable domain, with the rest obtained from reference TRBV13 and TRBJ1-2, is as follows: AAGVIQSPRHLIKEKRETATLKCYPIPRHDTVYWYQQGPGQDPQFLISFYEKMQSDKGSIPDRFSAQQFSDYHSELNMSSLELGDSALYFCASSLTLTGFSGYTFGSGTRLTVV.

This chain joins TRBV4-1 and TRBJ2-1, with a possible D match to TRBD2 (5 bases). V lost 1 base, J lost 7 bases, and 8 bases lay in between. Germline V gene data show CDR1 as MGHRA and CDR2 as YSYEKL. This CDR3 contains 13 residues. CDR3 in amino acids: CASSQGLRNEQFF. CDR3 coding DNA: TGCGCCAGCAGCCAAGGACTAAGGAATGAGCAGTTCTTC.

The chain's CDR3 is CASSPGGSGSLREQYF. CDR3 in DNA: TGTGCCAGCAGCCCCGGGGGTAGCGGGAGTCTCCGCGAGCAGTACTTC. The rearrangement joins TRBV6-2 or TRBV6-3 to TRBJ2-7, with 9 bases matching TRBD2. Unmatched junction bases numbered 15, after V lost 6 bases and J lost 6 bases. CDR1 and CDR2 from the germline V gene are MNHEY and SVGEGT. There are 16 residues in the CDR3.

The chain carries TRBV30 and TRBJ2-7; 9 positions match TRBD2. CDR3 length: 12 amino acids. Trimming cost V 5 bases and J 4 bases; bases outside gene matches: 3. Per the germline V gene, CDR1 is GTSNPN and CDR2 is SVGIG (reference sequence). For the CDR3, the DNA is TGTGCCTGGGGAGCGGGAGGTTACGAGCAGTACTTC. It translates to CAWGAGGYEQYF.

This clone was detected once. The V and J genes are TRBV6-5 and TRBJ2-7, with a possible D match to TRBD2 (6 bases). From germline, CDR1 is MNHEY and CDR2 SVGAGI. Trimming removed 5 bases from V and 5 bases from J, with 10 bases in between. The CDR3 loop spans 12 amino acids. The CDR3 protein is CASSLDYHEQYF. The CDR3 DNA is TGTGCCAGCAGTCTGGACTATCACGAGCAGTACTTC.

This chain uses TRBV12-3 or TRBV12-4 with TRBJ1-2; 7 nucleotides line up with TRBD1. There are 11 residues in the CDR3. V shed 6 bases and J 8 bases; nucleotides not matched to a gene: 3. CDR3 residues: CASRGQSGYTF. The CDR3 DNA reads TGTGCCAGCAGGGGACAGTCAGGCTACACCTTC.

This clone occurred once. The gene calls are TRBV9 and TRBJ2-1, with 8 bases matching TRBD2. This CDR3 is 14 amino acids long. Germline assignment: CDR1 SGDLS and CDR2 YYNGEE. V dropped 6 bases and J dropped 6; count of bases not matched to a gene: 8. CDR3 DNA sequence: TGTGCCAGCACCCCGGGGGGGCGAGTCAATGAGCAGTTCTTC. Translation gives CASTPGGRVNEQFF.

V and J are TRBV5-8 and TRBJ1-5, with D uncertain. The CDR3 sequence is 14 residues long. Germline values: CDR1 SGHTS, CDR2 YDEGEE. Trimming cost V 1 base and J 2 bases, with 7 bases left between them. CDR3 DNA sequence: TGTGCCAGCAGCTTGTTCGGGGGCAATCAGCCCCAGCATTTT. It yields the protein CASSLFGGNQPQHF.

V gene TRBV19 combines with J gene TRBJ2-1; D might be TRBD2 (6 bases). Trimming pared 4 bases from V and 4 bases from J, leaving 11 bases between. Germline V gives CDR1 LNHDA, CDR2 SQIVND (reference sequence). The CDR3 sequence is 14 residues long. As DNA, the CDR3 is TGTGCCAGTAGTACGAGCGGGCTTTACAATGAGCAGTTCTTC. The encoded protein is CASSTSGLYNEQFF.

The chain employs TRBV10-2 and TRBJ2-5, with D hard to call. V was clipped by 7 bases and J by 0 bases, with 12 bases between them. The CDR3 has 14 residues. In germline, CDR1 is WSHSY, CDR2 SAAADI. In DNA, the CDR3 is TGCGCCAGCAAACAAATACCGTACCAAGAGACCCAGTACTTC. Translating gives CASKQIPYQETQYF.

The rearrangement joins TRBV11-2 to TRBJ1-6; a possible D gene is TRBD1 (6 bases). Germline CDR1 and CDR2: SGHAT and FQNNGV. This CDR3 contains 18 residues. Trimming stripped 5 bases from V and 0 bases from J, with 17 bases between. For the CDR3, the DNA is TGTGCCAGCAGCCCCACCGGGACAAGGAGCTCCTATAATTCACCCCTCCACTTT. Translation gives CASSPTGTRSSYNSPLHF.

This chain connects TRBV11-2 to TRBJ1-1; possibly TRBD1 for D (5 bases). V lost 2 bases and J 7 bases, leaving 20 bases between the germline ends. The germline CDR1 and CDR2 sequences are SGHAT and FQNNGV. The CDR3 extends over 16 amino acids. Written as DNA, the CDR3 is TGTGCCAGCAGCTTATTAGGAGTAGCGGGGCAGATTGAAGCTTTCTTT. It yields the protein CASSLLGVAGQIEAFF.

This clone has only one observation. This chain uses TRBV19 with TRBJ1-5; 7 nucleotides align to TRBD1. Trimming took 3 bases from V and 1 from J; bases not matched to a gene: 9. Germline assignment: CDR1 LNHDA and CDR2 SQIVND (reference sequence). There are 17 residues in the CDR3. CDR3 protein: CASSMRGAGGSNQPQHF. DNA of the CDR3: TGTGCCAGTAGTATGCGGGGGGCAGGGGGGAGCAATCAGCCCCAGCATTTT.